The 21 T cell receptor beta chains listed next were all sequenced from one sample in a study of blood T cell repertoires in COVID-19. Assay used: immunoSEQ multiplex PCR; TCRdb lists only in-frame clones, some missing. The table shows 270,000 or so clones, with roughly nine tenths occurring only once. The sample taken for sequencing was peripheral blood. All receptors come from a woman in her twenties or thirties with COVID-19, enrolled during active disease.

V usage is TRBV24-1 and J usage is TRBJ2-3; 12 bases map to TRBD2. Looked up from germline, CDR1 is KGHDR and CDR2 is SFDVKD. J lost 2 bases, V lost 4 bases, and 9 bases had no gene match. The CDR3 is 18 residues long. The CDR3 protein is CATSDPILAGGLTDTQYF. CDR3 sequence (DNA): TGTGCCACCAGTGACCCTATACTAGCGGGGGGCCTCACAGATACGCAGTATTTT.

V gene TRBV28 combines with J gene TRBJ1-2, with 7 bases identical to TRBD1. Germline V gene data show CDR1 as MDHEN and CDR2 as SYDVKM. Trimming took 6 bases from V and 5 from J; bases not matched to a gene: 12. The CDR3 covers 15 residues. This CDR3 is CASRNTGALGYGYTF. In nucleotides, the CDR3 is TGTGCCAGCAGGAATACAGGGGCCCTCGGGTATGGCTACACCTTC.

The rearrangement uses TRBV9 and TRBJ2-7; 7 nucleotides match TRBD1. CDR1 is SGDLS and CDR2 is YYNGEE in the germline V gene. This CDR3 contains 16 residues. J was trimmed by 2 bases and V by 3 bases; bases with no gene match: 11. CDR3: CASSAPPGQPTYEQYF. Written as DNA, the CDR3 is TGTGCCAGCAGCGCCCCCCCGGGACAGCCTACCTACGAGCAGTACTTC.

This clone was counted a few times. The CDR3 DNA reads as TGTGCCAGCAGTTTTGGGACAGTACCACCCCTCCACTTT. It is translated as CASSFGTVPPLHF. The chain employs TRBV12-3 or TRBV12-4 and TRBJ1-6; 7 bases are shared with TRBD1. The CDR3 covers 13 residues. Trimming at V came to 3 bases and at J to 11 bases, leaving 4 bases not matched to a gene.

This chain links TRBV27 with TRBJ1-4; TRBD1 is a possible D gene (5 bases). Between the trimmed V and J ends, which lost 4 bases and 3 bases, there was a span of 9 bases. There are 14 residues in the CDR3. CDR1 MNHEY and CDR2 SMNVEV come from the germline V gene (reference sequence). CDR3 nucleotides: TGTGCCAGCAGTTGGGGGGGGGCTAATGAAAAACTGTTTTTT. This codes for CASSWGGANEKLFF.

V is TRBV5-1 and J is TRBJ2-3, with 7 bases fitting TRBD1. This CDR3 comprises 14 residues. Germline assignment: CDR1 SGHRS and CDR2 YFSETQ. Trimming at V came to 3 bases and at J to 0 bases, leaving 1 base not matched to a gene. The CDR3 nucleotides read TGCGCCAGCAGCTCGGACAGGAGCACAGATACGCAGTATTTT. Its protein product is CASSSDRSTDTQYF. The full variable domain, rest sourced from reference TRBV5-1 and TRBJ2-3, is KAGVTQTPRYLIKTRGQQVTLSCSPISGHRSVSWYQQTPGQGLQFLFEYFSETQRNKGNFPGRFSGRQFSNSRSEMNVSTLELGDSALYLCASSSDRSTDTQYFGPGTRLTVL.

This chain links TRBV18 with TRBJ1-3; unclear D gene. In germline, CDR1 is KGHSH, CDR2 LQKENI. CDR3 length: 16 residues. Trimming pared 0 bases from V and 4 bases from J, leaving 13 bases between. CDR3 region: CASSPPERDSGNTIYF. The DNA of the CDR3 is TGTGCCAGCTCACCACCCGAGAGAGATTCAGGAAACACCATATATTTT.

V and J are TRBV14 and TRBJ1-2; a possible D gene is TRBD1 (5 bases). The germline gives CDR1 SGHDN, CDR2 FVKESK. V lost 0 bases to trimming and J lost 4 bases, with 15 bases between them. The CDR3 has 16 amino acids. This CDR3 reads CASSQDYGPGGYGYTF. The DNA for the CDR3 is TGTGCCAGCAGCCAAGATTACGGGCCCGGGGGCTATGGCTACACCTTC. Full variable domain (rest looked up from reference TRBV14 and TRBJ1-2): EAGVTQFPSHSVIEKGQTVTLRCDPISGHDNLYWYRRVMGKEIKFLLHFVKESKQDESGMPNNRFLAERTGGTYSTLKVQPAELEDSGVYFCASSQDYGPGGYGYTFGSGTRLTVV.

The V and J genes are TRBV11-2 and TRBJ2-1; a weak D match, TRBD2 (7 bases). Germline-derived CDR1 and CDR2 are SGHAT and FQNNGV. V shed 5 bases and J shed 8 bases, with 19 bases lying between them. This CDR3 contains 15 residues. CDR3 DNA: TGTGCCAGCAGCCTCCCTGGGGGGGCGCGTCATGAGCAGTTCTTC. Translated, it gives CASSLPGGARHEQFF.

The chain links TRBV29-1 to TRBJ2-5; TRBD1 matches at 10 bases. Germline CDR1 reads SQVTM; CDR2 reads ANQGSEA. CDR3 size: 14 residues. Trimming removed 5 bases from V and 0 bases from J; junction bases left unmatched: 3. CDR3 residues: CSVPDRGNQETQYF. The CDR3 nucleotides read TGCAGCGTTCCGGACAGGGGGAACCAAGAGACCCAGTACTTC. Variable domain in full (rest from reference TRBV29-1 and TRBJ2-5): SAVISQKPSRDICQRGTSLTIQCQVDSQVTMMFWYRQQPGQSLTLIATANQGSEATYESGFVIDKFPISRPNLTFSTLTVSNMSPEDSSIYLCSVPDRGNQETQYFGPGTRLLVL.

The chain has TRBV19 and TRBJ2-3; tentatively, D is TRBD2 (5 bases). CDR1 is LNHDA, CDR2 SQIVND, per germline (reference sequence). This CDR3 has 13 residues. V was clipped by 6 bases and J by 2 bases, with 9 bases between them. The CDR3 loop is CASRSGVTDTQYF. CDR3 in DNA: TGTGCCAGTAGGAGCGGTGTCACAGATACGCAGTATTTT.

As DNA, the CDR3 is TGTGCCAGCAGCTTAGAGGGGCATTTGGGCAATGAGCAGTTCTTC. This codes for CASSLEGHLGNEQFF. The chain uses TRBV11-1 and TRBJ2-1; possible D gene TRBD1, 5 bases. Germline V gene sequence: CDR1 SGHAT, CDR2 FQDESV (reference sequence). Trimming stripped 1 base from V and 6 bases from J, with 13 bases between. The length of the CDR3 is 15 residues.

V and J are TRBV5-4 and TRBJ1-6; 8 bases map to TRBD1. From germline, CDR1 is SGHNT and CDR2 YYREEE (reference sequence). The CDR3 runs to 17 residues. With 0 bases clipped from V and 3 bases from J, the junction kept 5 bases outside the gene matches. The DNA of the CDR3 is TGTGCCAGCAGCTTGGGGGCGGGACAGGACTATAATTCACCCCTCCACTTT. Its translation is CASSLGAGQDYNSPLHF. The full variable domain, with the rest looked up from reference TRBV5-4 and TRBJ1-6, is ETGVTQSPTHLIKTRGQQVTLRCSSQSGHNTVSWYQQALGQGPQFIFQYYREEENGRGNFPPRFSGLQFPNYSSELNVNALELDDSALYLCASSLGAGQDYNSPLHFGNGTRLTVT.

The V call is TRBV12-3 or TRBV12-4, the J call TRBJ2-7; the D gene is possibly TRBD2 (6 bases). Trimming shortened V by 3 bases and J by 3 bases, and 9 bases separated the two germline ends. The CDR3 covers 13 residues. CDR3 nucleotides: TGTGCCAGCAGTTTGACTAGTTACTACGAGCAGTACTTC. Protein: CASSLTSYYEQYF.

This clone was seen just once. The chain combines TRBV11-2 with TRBJ2-3; TRBD2 matches 13 bases. Germline assignment: CDR1 SGHAT and CDR2 FQNNGV. The CDR3 covers 18 residues. Trimming took 3 bases from V and 2 from J; bases not matched to a gene: 8. CDR3 in amino acids: CASSFPGLAGHDTDTQYF. CDR3 in DNA: TGTGCCAGCAGCTTTCCGGGACTAGCGGGGCACGACACAGATACGCAGTATTTT.

This clone was detected a few times. This chain links TRBV28 with TRBJ2-7, with D perhaps TRBD1 (5 bases). The CDR3 consists of 14 residues. From germline, CDR1 is MDHEN and CDR2 SYDVKM. V lost 5 bases and J lost 0, with 11 bases in between. CDR3 coding DNA: TGTGCCAGCAGTCCCCAGGACACCTCCTACGAGCAGTACTTC. Its translation: CASSPQDTSYEQYF.

The chain joins TRBV3-1 (or the pseudogene TRBV3-2) to TRBJ1-6, with TRBD1 matching over 8 bases. V lost 1 base to trimming and J lost 7 bases; unmatched junction nucleotides: 3. Per germline, CDR1 LGHDT and CDR2 YNNKEL (reference sequence). The CDR3 spans 15 residues. The CDR3 nucleotides are TGTGCCAGCAGCCAAGGGACAGGGCCGAATTCACCCCTCCACTTT. This gives the protein CASSQGTGPNSPLHF.

The V call is TRBV5-1, the J call TRBJ2-7; 9 nucleotides line up with TRBD1. This CDR3 is 14 amino acids long. Germline V gene data show CDR1 as SGHRS and CDR2 as YFSETQ. V lost 4 bases, J lost 5 bases, and 7 bases stayed unmatched. The CDR3 here is CASSGDRAPHEQYF. Written as DNA, the CDR3 is TGCGCCAGCAGCGGGGACAGGGCACCCCACGAGCAGTACTTC. The whole variable domain, filled in from reference TRBV5-1 and TRBJ2-7, reads KAGVTQTPRYLIKTRGQQVTLSCSPISGHRSVSWYQQTPGQGLQFLFEYFSETQRNKGNFPGRFSGRQFSNSRSEMNVSTLELGDSALYLCASSGDRAPHEQYFGPGTRLTVT.

This sequence joins TRBV15 and TRBJ1-4; D gene unclear. Trimming stripped 2 bases from V and 7 bases from J, with 14 bases between. This CDR3 is built from 15 residues. Per germline, CDR1 LNHNV and CDR2 YYDKDF (reference sequence). The CDR3 coding sequence is TGTGCCACCAGCAGAAGAGGCCTGCAGTTTGAAAAACTGTTTTTT. This codes for CATSRRGLQFEKLFF. The full variable domain, its missing parts supplied by reference TRBV15 and TRBJ1-4, is DAMVIQNPRYQVTQFGKPVTLSCSQTLNHNVMYWYQQKSSQAPKLLFHYYDKDFNNEADTPDNFQSRRPNTSFCFLDIRSPGLGDTAMYLCATSRRGLQFEKLFFGSGTQLSVL.

This chain connects TRBV9 to TRBJ2-3; D perhaps matches TRBD1 (6 bases). V was cut by 0 bases and J by 5 bases, with 22 bases left in between. Looked up from germline, CDR1 is SGDLS and CDR2 is YYNGEE. The CDR3 runs 18 residues. CDR3: CASSVDGRQGHFLDTQYF. DNA of the CDR3: TGTGCCAGCAGCGTAGACGGTCGGCAGGGGCACTTCTTAGATACGCAGTATTTT.

V and J are TRBV2 and TRBJ1-2; 8 bases match TRBD1. J was trimmed by 3 bases and V by 5 bases; bases with no gene match: 11. Germline assignment: CDR1 SNHLY and CDR2 FYNNEI. The CDR3 sequence is 16 residues long. The CDR3 loop is CASSPRTGNKYYGYTF. The CDR3 bases are TGTGCCAGCAGTCCCCGGACAGGGAATAAATACTATGGCTACACCTTC.